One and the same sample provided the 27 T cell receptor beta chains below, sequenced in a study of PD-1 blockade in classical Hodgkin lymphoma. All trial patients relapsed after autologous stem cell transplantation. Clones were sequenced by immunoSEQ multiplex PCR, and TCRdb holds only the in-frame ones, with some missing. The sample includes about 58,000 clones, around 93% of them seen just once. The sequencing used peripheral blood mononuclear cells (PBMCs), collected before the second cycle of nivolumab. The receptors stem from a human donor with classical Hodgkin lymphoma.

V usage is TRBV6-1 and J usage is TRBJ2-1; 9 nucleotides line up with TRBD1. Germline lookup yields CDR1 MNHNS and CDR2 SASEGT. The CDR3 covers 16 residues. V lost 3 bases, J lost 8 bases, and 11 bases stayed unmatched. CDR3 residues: CASSDRDRGIGDEQFF. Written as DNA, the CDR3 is TGTGCCAGCAGTGACCGAGACAGGGGGATAGGGGATGAGCAGTTCTTC.

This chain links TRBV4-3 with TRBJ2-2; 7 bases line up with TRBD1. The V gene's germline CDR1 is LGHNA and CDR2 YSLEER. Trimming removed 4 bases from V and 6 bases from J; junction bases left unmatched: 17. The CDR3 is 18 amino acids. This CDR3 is CASSLKRVDKGGSGELFF. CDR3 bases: TGCGCCAGCAGCCTCAAACGCGTAGATAAAGGGGGCTCCGGGGAGCTGTTTTTT.

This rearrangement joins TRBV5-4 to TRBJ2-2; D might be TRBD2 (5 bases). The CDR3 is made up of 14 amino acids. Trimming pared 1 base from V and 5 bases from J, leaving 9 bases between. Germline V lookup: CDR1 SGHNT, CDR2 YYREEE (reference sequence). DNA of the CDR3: TGTGCCAGCAGCTTGCCACCGGGGACCGGGGAGCTGTTTTTT. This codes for CASSLPPGTGELFF.

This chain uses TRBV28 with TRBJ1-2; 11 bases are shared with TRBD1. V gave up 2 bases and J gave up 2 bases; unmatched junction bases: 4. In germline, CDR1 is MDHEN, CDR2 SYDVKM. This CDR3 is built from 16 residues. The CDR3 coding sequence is TGTGCCAGCAGTTTAGGGGACAGGGGGATCAACTATGGCTACACCTTC. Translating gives CASSLGDRGINYGYTF.

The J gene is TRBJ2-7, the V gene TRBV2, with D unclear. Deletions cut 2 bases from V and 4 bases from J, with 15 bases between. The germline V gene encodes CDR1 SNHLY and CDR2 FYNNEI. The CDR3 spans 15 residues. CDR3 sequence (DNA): TGTGCCAGCAGTGAAAGAAGGGAACGTCGGTACGAGCAGTACTTC. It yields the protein CASSERRERRYEQYF.

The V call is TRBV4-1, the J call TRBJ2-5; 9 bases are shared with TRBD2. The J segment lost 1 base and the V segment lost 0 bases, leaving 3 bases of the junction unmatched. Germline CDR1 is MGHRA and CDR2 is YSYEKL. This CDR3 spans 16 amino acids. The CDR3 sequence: CASSQEPAGGQETQYF. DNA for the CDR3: TGCGCCAGCAGCCAAGAACCAGCGGGGGGCCAAGAGACCCAGTACTTC.

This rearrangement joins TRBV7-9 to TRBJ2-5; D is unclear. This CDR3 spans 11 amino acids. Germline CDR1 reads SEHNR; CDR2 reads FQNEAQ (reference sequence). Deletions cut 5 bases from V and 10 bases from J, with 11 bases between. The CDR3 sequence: CASSLFPDQYF. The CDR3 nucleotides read TGTGCCAGCAGCCTTTTTCCGGACCAGTACTTC.

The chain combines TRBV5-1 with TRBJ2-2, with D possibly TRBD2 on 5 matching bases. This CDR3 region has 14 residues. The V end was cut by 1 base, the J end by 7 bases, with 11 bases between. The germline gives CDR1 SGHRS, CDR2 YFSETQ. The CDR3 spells CASSLTPGNGELFF. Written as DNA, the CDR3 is TGCGCCAGCAGCTTGACTCCCGGGAACGGGGAGCTGTTTTTT. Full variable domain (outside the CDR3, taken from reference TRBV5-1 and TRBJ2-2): KAGVTQTPRYLIKTRGQQVTLSCSPISGHRSVSWYQQTPGQGLQFLFEYFSETQRNKGNFPGRFSGRQFSNSRSEMNVSTLELGDSALYLCASSLTPGNGELFFGEGSRLTVL.

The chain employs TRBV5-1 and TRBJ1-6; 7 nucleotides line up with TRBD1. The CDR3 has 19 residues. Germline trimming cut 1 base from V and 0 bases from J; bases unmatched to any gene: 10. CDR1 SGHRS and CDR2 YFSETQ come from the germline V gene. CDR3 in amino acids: CASSLQGVFHSSYNSPLHF. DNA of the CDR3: TGCGCCAGCAGCTTGCAGGGGGTCTTTCATAGCTCCTATAATTCACCCCTCCACTTT.

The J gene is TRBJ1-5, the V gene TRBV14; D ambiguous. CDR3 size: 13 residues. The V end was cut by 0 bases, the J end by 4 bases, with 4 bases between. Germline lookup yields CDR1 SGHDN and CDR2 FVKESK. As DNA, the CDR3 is TGTGCCAGCAGCCAAGAAGAGAATCAGCCCCAGCATTTT. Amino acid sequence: CASSQEENQPQHF.

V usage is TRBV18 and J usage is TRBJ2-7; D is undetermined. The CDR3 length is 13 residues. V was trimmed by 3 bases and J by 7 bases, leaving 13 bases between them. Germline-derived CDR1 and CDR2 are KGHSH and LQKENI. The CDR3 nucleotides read TGTGCCAGCTCACCGGAGCAGACCCTAGAGCAGTACTTC. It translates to CASSPEQTLEQYF.

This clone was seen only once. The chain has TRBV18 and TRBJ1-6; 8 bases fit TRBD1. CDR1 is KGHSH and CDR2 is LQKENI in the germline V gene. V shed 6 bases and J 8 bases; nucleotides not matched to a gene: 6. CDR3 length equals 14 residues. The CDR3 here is CASSRTGRDSPLHF. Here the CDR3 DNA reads TGTGCCAGCTCCCGGACAGGGAGGGATTCACCCCTCCACTTT.

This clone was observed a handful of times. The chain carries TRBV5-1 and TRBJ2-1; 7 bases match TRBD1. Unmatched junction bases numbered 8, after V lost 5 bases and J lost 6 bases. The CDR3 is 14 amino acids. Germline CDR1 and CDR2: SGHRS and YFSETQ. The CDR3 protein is CASSPDRLGNEQFF. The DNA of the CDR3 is TGCGCCAGCAGTCCGGACAGGTTGGGCAATGAGCAGTTCTTC.

CDR3 sequence reads: CATMTGLSPGELFF. The CDR3 DNA follows: TGCGCCACCATGACAGGTTTGAGTCCCGGGGAGCTGTTTTTT. The rearrangement links TRBV5-1 to TRBJ2-2; D may be TRBD1 (6 bases). Trimming left V 9 bases short and J 6 bases short, with 18 bases between. This CDR3 comprises 14 residues. Germline-derived CDR1 and CDR2 are SGHRS and YFSETQ.

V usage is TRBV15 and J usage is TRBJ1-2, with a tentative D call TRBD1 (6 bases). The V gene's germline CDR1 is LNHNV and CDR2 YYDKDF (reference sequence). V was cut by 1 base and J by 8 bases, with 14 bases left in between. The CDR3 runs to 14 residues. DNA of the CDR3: TGTGCCACCAGCAGAGCAGGGTCAGGGGCCGGCTACACCTTC. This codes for CATSRAGSGAGYTF.

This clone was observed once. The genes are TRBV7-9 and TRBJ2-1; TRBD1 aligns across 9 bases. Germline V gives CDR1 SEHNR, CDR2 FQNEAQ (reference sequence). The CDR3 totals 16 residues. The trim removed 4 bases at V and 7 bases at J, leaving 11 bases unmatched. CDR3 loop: CASSSQGPTGGNEQFF. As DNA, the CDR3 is TGTGCCAGCAGCTCCCAAGGACCGACAGGGGGGAATGAGCAGTTCTTC.

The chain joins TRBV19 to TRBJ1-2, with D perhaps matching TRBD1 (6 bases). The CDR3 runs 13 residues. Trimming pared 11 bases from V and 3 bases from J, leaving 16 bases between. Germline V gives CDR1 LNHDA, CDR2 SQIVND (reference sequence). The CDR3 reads CAGSSDSYYGYTF. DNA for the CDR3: TGTGCCGGATCTTCGGACAGCTACTATGGCTACACCTTC.

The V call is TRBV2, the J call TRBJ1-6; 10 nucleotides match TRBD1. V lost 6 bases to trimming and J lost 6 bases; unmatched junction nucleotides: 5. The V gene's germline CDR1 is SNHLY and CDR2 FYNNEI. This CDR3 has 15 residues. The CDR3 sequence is CASRGTGALNSPLHF. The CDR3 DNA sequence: TGTGCCAGCAGAGGGACAGGGGCCCTTAATTCACCCCTCCACTTT.

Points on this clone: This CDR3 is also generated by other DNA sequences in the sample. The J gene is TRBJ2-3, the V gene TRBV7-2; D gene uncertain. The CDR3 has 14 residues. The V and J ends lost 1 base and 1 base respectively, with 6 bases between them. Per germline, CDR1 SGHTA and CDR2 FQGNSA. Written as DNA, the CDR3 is TGTGCCAGCAGCTTAGAAGGACGCACAGATACGCAGTATTTT. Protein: CASSLEGRTDTQYF.

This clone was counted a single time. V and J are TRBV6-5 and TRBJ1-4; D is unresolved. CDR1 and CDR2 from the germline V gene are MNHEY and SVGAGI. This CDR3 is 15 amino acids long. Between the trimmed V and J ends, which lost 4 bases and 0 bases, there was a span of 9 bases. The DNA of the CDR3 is TGTGCCAGCAGTTGGGGTTCTACAACTAATGAAAAACTGTTTTTT. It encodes CASSWGSTTNEKLFF.

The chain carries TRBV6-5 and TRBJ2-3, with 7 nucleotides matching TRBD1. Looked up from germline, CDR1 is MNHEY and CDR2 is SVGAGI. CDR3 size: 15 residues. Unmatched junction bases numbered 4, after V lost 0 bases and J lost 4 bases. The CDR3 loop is CASSYSRGHADTQYF. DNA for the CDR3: TGTGCCAGCAGTTACTCGAGGGGGCACGCAGATACGCAGTATTTT.

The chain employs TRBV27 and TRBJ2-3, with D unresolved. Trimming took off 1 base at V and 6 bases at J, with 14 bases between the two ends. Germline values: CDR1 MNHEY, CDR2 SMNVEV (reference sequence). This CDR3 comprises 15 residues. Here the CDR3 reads CASSLWSAPRDTQYF. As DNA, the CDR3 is TGTGCCAGCAGTTTATGGTCGGCCCCTAGGGATACGCAGTATTTT.

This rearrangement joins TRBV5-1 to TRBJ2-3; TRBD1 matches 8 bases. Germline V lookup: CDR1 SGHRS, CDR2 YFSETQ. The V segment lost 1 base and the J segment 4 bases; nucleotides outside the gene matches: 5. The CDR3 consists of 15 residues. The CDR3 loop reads CASSLRTGWADTQYF. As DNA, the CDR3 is TGCGCCAGCAGCTTGCGGACAGGGTGGGCAGATACGCAGTATTTT.

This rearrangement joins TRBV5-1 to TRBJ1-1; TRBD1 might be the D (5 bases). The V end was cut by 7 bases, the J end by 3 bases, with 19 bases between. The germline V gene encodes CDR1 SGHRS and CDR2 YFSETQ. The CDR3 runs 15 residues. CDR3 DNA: TGCGCCAGCTCGATAATAAGGGCGGGGGACACTGAAGCTTTCTTT. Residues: CASSIIRAGDTEAFF.

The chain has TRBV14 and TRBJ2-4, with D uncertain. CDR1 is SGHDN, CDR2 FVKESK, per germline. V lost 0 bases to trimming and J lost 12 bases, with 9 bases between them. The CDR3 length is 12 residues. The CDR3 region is CASSQDMSYQYF. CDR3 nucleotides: TGTGCCAGCAGCCAAGATATGAGCTATCAGTACTTC.

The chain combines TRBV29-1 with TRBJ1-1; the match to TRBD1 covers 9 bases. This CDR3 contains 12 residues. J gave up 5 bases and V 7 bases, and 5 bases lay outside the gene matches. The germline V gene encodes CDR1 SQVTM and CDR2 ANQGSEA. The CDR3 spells CSAGQGVTEAFF. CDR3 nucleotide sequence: TGCAGCGCGGGACAGGGTGTGACTGAAGCTTTCTTT.

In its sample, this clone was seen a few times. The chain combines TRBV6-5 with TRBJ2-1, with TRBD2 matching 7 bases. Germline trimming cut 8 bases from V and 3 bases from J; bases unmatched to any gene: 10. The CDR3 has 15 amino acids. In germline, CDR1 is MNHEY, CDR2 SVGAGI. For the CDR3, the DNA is TGTGCCAGCGCACACCGGGACTACCTCTACAATGAGCAGTTCTTC. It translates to CASAHRDYLYNEQFF.